This T cell receptor (beta chain) originates from a study of blood T cell repertoires in COVID-19. Profiling relied on immunoSEQ multiplex PCR, and the TCRdb table lists in-frame clones only, not all of them. The data contain about 250,000 clones, roughly 89% of them seen just once; the ten biggest clones take up 2.5% to 3%. Cohorts were based on clinical histories the participants reported. The ends lost 1 base at V and 6 bases at J; junction bases unmatched: 2. This CDR3 has 13 residues. Germline CDR1 reads SQVTM; CDR2 reads ANQGSEA. Sequenced input: PBMCs or T cells enriched from blood (not recorded which). The rearrangement uses TRBV29-1 and TRBJ2-1, with 8 bases matching TRBD2. This clonotype was sampled from a woman between 25 and 40 years old with acute COVID-19. The CDR3 DNA reads as TGCAGCGTTGAAGGCGGGGGGACCAATGAGCAGTTCTTC. Encoded protein: CSVEGGGTNEQFF.